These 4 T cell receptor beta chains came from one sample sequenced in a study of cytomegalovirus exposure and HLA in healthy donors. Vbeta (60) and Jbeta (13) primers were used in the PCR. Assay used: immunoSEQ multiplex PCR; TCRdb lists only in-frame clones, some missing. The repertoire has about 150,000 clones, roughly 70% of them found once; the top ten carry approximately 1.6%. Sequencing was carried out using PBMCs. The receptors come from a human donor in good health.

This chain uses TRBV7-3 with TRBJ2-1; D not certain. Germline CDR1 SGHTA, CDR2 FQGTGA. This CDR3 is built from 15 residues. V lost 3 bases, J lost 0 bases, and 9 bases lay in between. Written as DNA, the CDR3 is TGTGCCAGCAGCTTGAGCGAGAACTCCTACAATGAGCAGTTCTTC. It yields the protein CASSLSENSYNEQFF.

The CDR3 DNA sequence: TGTGCCAGCAGTCCCGGGAGCTTCACAGATACGCAGTATTTT. Translation gives CASSPGSFTDTQYF. The chain combines TRBV11-3 with TRBJ2-3; weak D call: TRBD2 (6 bases). V dropped 6 bases and J dropped 2 bases, with 12 bases sitting between them. The CDR3 is 14 amino acids. Germline V gives CDR1 SGHNT, CDR2 YENEEA. Together with reference TRBV11-3 and TRBJ2-3, the CDR3 gives the full variable domain: EAGVVQSPRYKIIEKKQPVAFWCNPISGHNTLYWYLQNLGQGPELLIRYENEEAVDDSQLPKDRFSAERLKGVDSTLKIQPAELGDSAVYLCASSPGSFTDTQYFGPGTRLTVL.

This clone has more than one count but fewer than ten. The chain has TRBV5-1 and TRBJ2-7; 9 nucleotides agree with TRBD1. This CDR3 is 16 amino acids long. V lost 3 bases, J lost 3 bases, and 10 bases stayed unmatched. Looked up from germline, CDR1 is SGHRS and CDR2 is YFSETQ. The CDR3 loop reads CASSSPGQGIYYEQYF. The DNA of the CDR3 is TGCGCCAGCAGCTCGCCGGGACAGGGAATTTACTACGAGCAGTACTTC.

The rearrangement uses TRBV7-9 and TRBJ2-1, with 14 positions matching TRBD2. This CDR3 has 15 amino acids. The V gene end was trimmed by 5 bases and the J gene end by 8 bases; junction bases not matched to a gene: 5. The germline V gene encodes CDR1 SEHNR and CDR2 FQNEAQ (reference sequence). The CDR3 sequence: CASSEGTSGSDEQFF. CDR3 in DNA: TGTGCCAGCAGCGAAGGGACTAGCGGGAGCGATGAGCAGTTCTTC. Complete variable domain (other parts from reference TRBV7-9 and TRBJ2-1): DTGVSQNPRHKITKRGQNVTFRCDPISEHNRLYWYRQTLGQGPEFLTYFQNEAQLEKSRLLSDRFSAERPKGSFSTLEIQRTEQGDSAMYLCASSEGTSGSDEQFFGPGTRLTVL.